Reported below is one T cell receptor (beta chain). Time point described: pretreatment peripheral blood. The sample belongs to a study of PD-L1 blockade in urothelial cancer. Some clones are missing from TCRdb's copy, which holds only in-frame ones; the method was immunoSEQ multiplex PCR. The table lists about 16,000 clones, approximately 90% of them singletons. The sequence was collected from a man between 65 and 79 years old with urothelial cancer. The sequenced sample was PBMCs, obtained around atezolizumab (anti-PD-L1) treatment.

For the CDR3, the DNA is TGTGCCAGCAGTGGAGAGCGGCCTGAAGCTTTCTTT. Its translation is CASSGERPEAFF. V usage is TRBV6-1 and J usage is TRBJ1-1, with unresolved D. V lost 4 bases and J 6 bases, leaving 9 bases between the germline ends. The germline V gene encodes CDR1 MNHNS and CDR2 SASEGT. This CDR3 spans 12 amino acids.